One sample yielded the 20 T cell receptor beta chains listed below, sequenced in a study of beta chain features in type 1 diabetes. What was sequenced were expressed TCRB transcripts, since all of the isolated RNA had been reverse transcribed. Only in-frame clones appear in the TCRdb table, and some are missing; sequencing was by immunoSEQ multiplex PCR. The sample includes about 400,000 clones, roughly an eighth seen only once; the top ten take around 0.015%. Sequencing used naive CD4+ T cells from blood. The receptor source for this set is a man between 18 and 29 years old in good health.

V is TRBV30 and J is TRBJ2-3; a possible D gene is TRBD1 (6 bases). This CDR3 spans 15 amino acids. Trimming shortened V by 1 base and J by 5 bases, and 16 bases separated the two germline ends. The germline gives CDR1 GTSNPN, CDR2 SVGIG (reference sequence). The CDR3 loop is CAWSGDTPYRDTQYF. CDR3 DNA: TGTGCCTGGAGTGGGGACACTCCGTATCGAGATACGCAGTATTTT.

The chain joins TRBV5-4 to TRBJ2-2; a weak D match, TRBD2 (6 bases). The CDR3 is 12 residues long. Germline CDR1 is SGHNT and CDR2 is YYREEE (reference sequence). V lost 4 bases and J 7 bases, leaving 8 bases between the germline ends. The CDR3 bases are TGTGCCAGCAGCCGGGGGAACGGGGAGCTGTTTTTT. This gives the protein CASSRGNGELFF.

The chain links TRBV21-1 to TRBJ1-2. TRBV21-1 is a pseudogene segment. The CDR3 length is 16 residues. CDR3 in amino acids: CASSWGLPRGPLGYTF. CDR3 in DNA: TGTGCCAGCAGCTGGGGACTTCCCCGAGGGCCTCTTGGCTACACCTTC.

J is TRBJ2-7 and V is TRBV2, with 9 bases identical to TRBD2. The CDR3 contains 13 residues. Germline assignment: CDR1 SNHLY and CDR2 FYNNEI. V lost 6 bases, J lost 3 bases, and 3 bases stayed unmatched. CDR3 nucleotides: TGTGCCAGCAGGGGGACTAGCCTCTACGAGCAGTACTTC. Encoded protein: CASRGTSLYEQYF.

The chain couples TRBV7-2 to TRBJ1-1; D call uncertain. V shed 2 bases and J shed 1 base, with 8 bases lying between them. Looked up from germline, CDR1 is SGHTA and CDR2 is FQGNSA. The CDR3 runs 14 residues. CDR3 DNA: TGTGCCAGCAGCTTAACCGGGGAGAACACTGAAGCTTTCTTT. It codes for CASSLTGENTEAFF.

The chain combines TRBV30 with TRBJ1-5; D is uncertain. With 4 bases removed from V and 2 bases from J, the gap between germline ends came to 9 bases. In germline, CDR1 is GTSNPN, CDR2 SVGIG (reference sequence). The CDR3 is made up of 13 amino acids. This CDR3 reads CAWTFGGNQPQHF. CDR3 nucleotide sequence: TGTGCCTGGACATTCGGGGGCAATCAGCCCCAGCATTTT.

This chain's CDR3 is CSVVRQNTEAFF. The CDR3 region has the DNA TGCAGCGTCGTTAGACAGAACACTGAAGCTTTCTTT. The V and J genes are TRBV29-1 and TRBJ1-1, with D unresolved. The CDR3 sequence is 12 residues long. V was clipped by 6 bases and J by 1 base, with 9 bases between them. Germline V gene lookup returns CDR1 SQVTM and CDR2 ANQGSEA.

This clone was seen many times. The V and J genes are TRBV14 and TRBJ2-5; D gene unclear. This CDR3 is built from 12 residues. Germline CDR1 SGHDN, CDR2 FVKESK. V was cut by 2 bases and J by 2 bases, with 3 bases left in between. The CDR3 is CASSQLQETQYF. The CDR3, as DNA: TGTGCCAGCAGCCAACTTCAAGAGACCCAGTACTTC.

This clone was counted between two and nine times. This chain links TRBV5-4 with TRBJ2-1, with TRBD2 identical over 13 bases. V dropped 4 bases and J dropped 12; count of bases not matched to a gene: 10. CDR1 SGHNT and CDR2 YYREEE come from the germline V gene (reference sequence). The CDR3 has 15 amino acids. CDR3: CASSLTSGGALGQFF. The CDR3 DNA follows: TGTGCCAGCAGCCTTACTAGCGGGGGGGCTCTAGGGCAGTTCTTC.

The chain employs TRBV7-2 and TRBJ2-2, with 10 bases that match TRBD2. CDR1 and CDR2 from the germline V gene are SGHTA and FQGNSA. The CDR3 consists of 17 residues. Losses at the gene ends were 5 bases for V and 4 bases for J; bases not matched to a gene: 10. CDR3 bases: TGTGCCAGCAGCCACGATCTAGCGGGAGTCATCACCGGGGAGCTGTTTTTT. Translating it yields CASSHDLAGVITGELFF.

This clone was seen a few times. The chain employs TRBV2 and TRBJ2-6; a weak D match, TRBD1 (5 bases). V gave up 4 bases and J gave up 0 bases, with 10 bases separating them. This CDR3 is 16 amino acids long. Looked up from germline, CDR1 is SNHLY and CDR2 is FYNNEI. CDR3 protein: CASSVFQGSGANVLTF. As DNA, the CDR3 is TGTGCCAGCAGTGTTTTTCAGGGCTCTGGGGCCAACGTCCTGACTTTC.

This rearrangement joins TRBV4-3 to TRBJ2-7; 15 nucleotides align to TRBD2. Germline CDR1 and CDR2: LGHNA and YSLEER. With V trimmed by 4 bases and J by 3 bases, 7 bases remained unmatched. This CDR3 spans 17 amino acids. The CDR3 here is CASSLGLAGGGLYEQYF. In DNA, the CDR3 is TGCGCCAGCAGCCTCGGACTAGCGGGAGGGGGGCTCTACGAGCAGTACTTC.

This rearrangement joins TRBV20-1 to TRBJ1-1; 8 bases agree with TRBD1. The V and J ends lost 5 bases and 11 bases, in that order; junction bases with no gene match: 7. The CDR3 consists of 11 residues. CDR1 is DFQATT and CDR2 is SNEGSKA in the germline V gene (reference sequence). The CDR3 reads CSAYGQGRAFF. As DNA, the CDR3 is TGCAGTGCTTATGGACAGGGTCGGGCTTTCTTT.

This clone was observed a few times. The chain has TRBV6-5 and TRBJ2-3; D not certain. Trimming removed 6 bases at V and 1 base at J, with 8 bases between. CDR1 is MNHEY, CDR2 SVGAGI, per germline. This CDR3 has 13 residues. The CDR3 DNA reads TGTGCCAGCAGGTACAGAGGCACAGATACGCAGTATTTT. Protein product: CASRYRGTDTQYF.

This rearrangement joins TRBV9 to TRBJ2-3; weak D call: TRBD2 (6 bases). CDR1 is SGDLS and CDR2 is YYNGEE in the germline V gene. CDR3 size: 14 residues. Trimming shortened V by 3 bases and J by 4 bases, and 12 bases separated the two germline ends. As DNA, the CDR3 is TGTGCCAGCAGCGACGGACCGGGGGCAGATACGCAGTATTTT. Protein sequence: CASSDGPGADTQYF.

This clone turned up a few times. The gene calls are TRBV7-3 and TRBJ1-2, with TRBD1 matching 9 bases. Germline assignment: CDR1 SGHTA and CDR2 FQGTGA. The CDR3 sequence is 14 residues long. The V and J ends lost 0 bases and 8 bases, in that order; junction bases with no gene match: 4. The CDR3 sequence: CASSLTRTGDGYTF. CDR3 coding DNA: TGTGCCAGCAGCTTAACCAGGACAGGGGACGGCTACACCTTC.

This clone turned up a few times. The J gene is TRBJ1-4, the V gene TRBV30; D may be TRBD1 (5 bases). V shed 0 bases and J shed 5 bases, with 13 bases lying between them. The CDR3 runs to 15 residues. CDR1 is GTSNPN, CDR2 SVGIG, per germline (reference sequence). CDR3 protein: CAWSVGGGGNEKLFF. In nucleotides, the CDR3 is TGTGCCTGGAGTGTCGGGGGTGGCGGCAATGAAAAACTGTTTTTT.

In its sample, this clone was seen a few times. The chain joins TRBV7-9 to TRBJ1-1, with 7 bases fitting TRBD1. V lost 5 bases and J lost 11; bases outside the gene matches: 8. CDR1 is SEHNR and CDR2 is FQNEAQ in the germline V gene (reference sequence). The CDR3 consists of 12 residues. The CDR3: CASSAGQVLAFF. DNA of the CDR3: TGTGCCAGCAGCGCCGGACAGGTTTTGGCTTTCTTT.

This clone appeared a few times. The rearrangement joins TRBV30 to TRBJ2-1, with TRBD2 identical over 7 bases. J gave up 1 base and V 4 bases, and 4 bases lay outside the gene matches. CDR1 and CDR2 (germline): GTSNPN, SVGIG (reference sequence). This CDR3 comprises 14 residues. The chain's CDR3 is CAWIGGSSYNEQFF. The CDR3 region has the DNA TGTGCCTGGATAGGCGGGAGTTCCTACAATGAGCAGTTCTTC.

This clone has more than one count but fewer than ten. The V call is TRBV4-3, the J call TRBJ2-7; D gene ambiguous. V lost 4 bases, J lost 0 bases, and 13 bases lay in between. Germline V gene lookup returns CDR1 LGHNA and CDR2 YSLEER. The CDR3 covers 15 residues. The CDR3 loop reads CASSRSSRSSYEQYF. The CDR3 bases are TGCGCCAGCAGCCGCTCGAGTAGGAGCTCCTACGAGCAGTACTTC.